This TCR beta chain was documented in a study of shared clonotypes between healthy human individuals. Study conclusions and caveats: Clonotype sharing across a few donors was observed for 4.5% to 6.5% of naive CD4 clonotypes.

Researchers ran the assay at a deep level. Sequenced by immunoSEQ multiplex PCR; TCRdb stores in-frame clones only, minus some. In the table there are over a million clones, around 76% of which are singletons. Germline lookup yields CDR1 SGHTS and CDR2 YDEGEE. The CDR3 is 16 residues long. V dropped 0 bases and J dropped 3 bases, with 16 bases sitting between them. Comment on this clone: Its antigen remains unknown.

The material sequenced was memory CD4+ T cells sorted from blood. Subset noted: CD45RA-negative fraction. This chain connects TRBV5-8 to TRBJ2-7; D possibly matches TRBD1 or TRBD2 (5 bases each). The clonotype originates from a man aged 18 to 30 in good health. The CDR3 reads CASSLAPGRRFYEQYF. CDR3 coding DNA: TGTGCCAGCAGCTTGGCGCCGGGACGGAGATTCTACGAGCAGTACTTC.